This T cell receptor (beta chain) was identified in a study of blood T cell repertoires in COVID-19. Study context: COVID-19 samples from acute and convalescent phases originated in the United States, Italy and Spain. The cDNA or gDNA used as material had been derived from T cells, B-cell-depleted T cells, or PBMCs.

The germline V and J ends were trimmed by 2 bases and 2 bases, with 6 bases remaining between them. Germline lookup yields CDR1 MNHEY and CDR2 SMNVEV (reference sequence). The CDR3 has 14 residues. Methods used by the authors: Amplification of reference gene primers was used by the study to estimate nucleated cell counts. Some clones are missing from TCRdb's copy, which holds only in-frame ones; the method was immunoSEQ multiplex PCR. V and J calls plus clone size are reproduced from that table; the DNA served to infer D and trimming. This table holds 120,000 or so clones, 70% to 90% found once. The receptor comes from a man over 45 with acute or convalescent COVID-19. Sequencing input: peripheral blood. This chain uses TRBV27 with TRBJ2-2; D is uncertain. The DNA for the CDR3 is TGTGCCAGCAGTTTAGGGCTAAACACCGGGGAGCTGTTTTTT. Amino acid sequence: CASSLGLNTGELFF.